The rows below give T cell receptor beta chains drawn from one sample of a study of graft-versus-host responses after intestinal transplantation. The antigens these receptors bind are not known. Only in-frame clones appear in the TCRdb table, and some are missing; sequencing was by immunoSEQ multiplex PCR. The table shows under 150,000 clones, with just over 90% occurring only once. This specimen was unstimulated CD4+ T cells sorted from spleen or lymph node cells, taken before intestinal transplant. These receptors were collected from a human donor who received an intestinal transplant. Each CDR3 is given with its conserved first and last residue. A D gene is named only where the DNA matches it firmly. Part of the rows lack a size; the others show once, few, many or a class for expanded clones.

clone_size d_call j_call v_call cdr3_length cdr3_aa cdr3_nt
NA TRBD2 TRBJ2-1 TRBV11-3 15 CASSVSGGGVGEQFF TGTGCCAGCAGCGTTAGCGGGGGTGGGGTTGGGGAGCAGTTCTTC
NA NA TRBJ2-7 TRBV12-5 15 CASGSGTLSPYEQYF TGTGCTAGTGGTTCCGGGACGCTCTCCCCCTACGAGCAGTACTTC
NA NA TRBJ1-1 TRBV7-5 14 CVRSLEPYRQEAFF TGTGTCAGAAGCTTAGAGCCCTACCGACAGGAAGCTTTCTTT
NA NA TRBJ1-4 TRBV18 15 CASTSLQGVGEKLFF TGTGCCAGCACCAGCCTTCAGGGAGTCGGTGAAAAACTGTTTTTT
NA TRBD2 TRBJ2-1 TRBV4-1 15 CASRPIAGGLNEQFF TGCGCCAGCAGGCCGATAGCGGGGGGTTTAAATGAGCAGTTCTTC
NA NA TRBJ1-1 TRBV5-4 14 CASSLRDFNTEAFF TGTGCCAGCAGCTTACGGGACTTCAACACTGAAGCTTTCTTT
NA TRBD1 TRBJ1-6 TRBV27 15 CASSLRTGGRSPLHF TGTGCCAGCAGTTTAAGGACAGGGGGCAGGTCACCCCTCCACTTT
NA NA TRBJ1-1 TRBV11-3 12 CASSFAGTEAFF TGTGCCAGCAGCTTTGCGGGCACTGAAGCTTTCTTT
NA TRBD1 TRBJ1-4 TRBV6-1 15 CASSERQGPSEKLFF TGTGCCAGCAGTGAACGACAGGGACCTTCCGAGAAACTGTTTTTT
NA TRBD2 TRBJ2-5 TRBV18 15 CASSRSGTSGETQYF TGTGCCAGCTCACGGTCCGGGACTAGTGGAGAGACCCAGTACTTC
NA NA TRBJ1-1 TRBV5-6 12 CASSRTSAEAFF TGTGCCAGCAGCCGGACCTCTGCTGAAGCTTTCTTT
NA NA TRBJ2-4 TRBV2 13 CASSDLAKNIQYF TGTGCCAGCAGTGACCTAGCCAAAAACATTCAGTACTTC
NA NA TRBJ1-1 TRBV7-9 14 CASSLVGENTEAFF TGTGCCAGCAGCTTGGTTGGGGAAAACACTGAAGCTTTCTTT
NA TRBD1 TRBJ1-6 TRBV19 14 CASSIGDRNSPLHF TGTGCCAGTAGTATCGGGGACAGGAATTCACCCCTCCACTTT
NA NA TRBJ1-3 TRBV11-2 14 CASSLRGRTNTIYF TGTGCCAGCAGCCTCCGGGGCAGAACAAACACCATATATTTT
NA TRBD2 TRBJ2-1 TRBV5-1 17 CASSFLSGSATYNEQFF TGCGCCAGCAGCTTTCTTAGCGGGTCGGCCACCTACAATGAGCAGTTCTTC
once NA TRBJ1-5 TRBV5-6 15 CASTLRGGNNQPQHF TGTGCCAGCACCCTCCGGGGGGGTAACAATCAGCCCCAGCATTTT
NA NA TRBJ1-2 TRBV5-5 13 CASSLDSFYGYTF TGTGCCAGCAGCTTGGACTCCTTCTATGGCTACACCTTC
once NA TRBJ2-5 TRBV18 14 CASSRVWTEETQYF TGTGCCAGCTCACGCGTGTGGACAGAAGAGACCCAGTACTTC
NA NA TRBJ1-5 TRBV4-1 16 CASSPRQWVGNQPQHF TGCGCCAGCAGCCCCAGACAGTGGGTCGGCAATCAGCCCCAGCATTTT
NA TRBD1 TRBJ2-5 TRBV4-2 16 CASSQDGTGGWETQYF TGTGCCAGCAGCCAAGACGGGACAGGGGGCTGGGAGACCCAGTACTTC
NA TRBD1 TRBJ1-4 TRBV7-2 14 CASSSLTGAEKLFF TGTGCCAGCAGCTCTTTGACAGGGGCTGAAAAATTGTTTTTT
NA NA TRBJ2-1 TRBV2 12 CASRPDANEQFF TGTGCCAGCAGACCCGACGCCAATGAGCAGTTCTTC
NA NA TRBJ1-6 TRBV7-9 15 CASSLVPAPDSPLHF TGTGCCAGCAGCTTAGTTCCTGCGCCCGATTCACCCCTCCACTTT
NA NA TRBJ1-2 TRBV6-5 13 CASSEYLGGGYTF TGTGCCAGCAGTGAATACCTAGGTGGGGGCTACACCTTC
NA NA TRBJ2-3 TRBV5-6 12 CASSLWMDTQYF TGTGCCAGCAGCTTGTGGATGGATACGCAGTATTTT
NA NA TRBJ1-2 TRBV10-3 12 CAISEGGYGYTF TGTGCCATCAGTGAGGGGGGCTATGGCTACACCTTC
NA NA TRBJ1-2 TRBV2 13 CASSLGGGYGYTF TGTGCCAGCAGCCTAGGGGGGGGGTATGGCTACACCTTC